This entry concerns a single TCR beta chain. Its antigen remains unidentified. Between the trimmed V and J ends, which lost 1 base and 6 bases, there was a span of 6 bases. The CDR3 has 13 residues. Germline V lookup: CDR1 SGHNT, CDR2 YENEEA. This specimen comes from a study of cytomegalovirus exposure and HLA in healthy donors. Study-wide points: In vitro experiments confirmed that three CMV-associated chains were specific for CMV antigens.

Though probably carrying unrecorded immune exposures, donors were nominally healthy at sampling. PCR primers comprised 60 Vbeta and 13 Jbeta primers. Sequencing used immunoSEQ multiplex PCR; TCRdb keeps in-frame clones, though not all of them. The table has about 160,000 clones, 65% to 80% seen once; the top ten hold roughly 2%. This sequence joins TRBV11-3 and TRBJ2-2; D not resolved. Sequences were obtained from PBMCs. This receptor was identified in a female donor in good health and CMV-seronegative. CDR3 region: CASSLVRAGELFF. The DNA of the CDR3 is TGTGCCAGCAGCTTAGTGCGCGCCGGGGAGCTGTTTTTT. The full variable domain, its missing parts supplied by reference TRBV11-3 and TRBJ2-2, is EAGVVQSPRYKIIEKKQPVAFWCNPISGHNTLYWYLQNLGQGPELLIRYENEEAVDDSQLPKDRFSAERLKGVDSTLKIQPAELGDSAVYLCASSLVRAGELFFGEGSRLTVL.